This entry describes one T cell receptor beta chain. This entry comes from a study of blood T cell repertoires in COVID-19. Overall study: Donors in the United States, Italy and Spain gave samples during acute or convalescent COVID-19.

Trimming cost V 3 bases and J 6 bases; bases outside gene matches: 14. CDR3 length: 17 residues. The V gene's germline CDR1 is SGHDT and CDR2 YYEEEE. In the original analysis: The assay estimated nucleated cells by amplifying reference gene primers. Method: immunoSEQ multiplex PCR; TCRdb's copy keeps in-frame clones and lacks some. The V and J calls and clone size were taken over from that table, and D and trimming were inferred from the DNA. This sample has around 230,000 clones, with 80% to 90% found just once. Input material: peripheral blood. This chain links TRBV5-6 with TRBJ2-1; 8 bases are shared with TRBD1. This clonotype was obtained from a man aged 50 or older with COVID-19, enrolled during active disease. The CDR3 DNA reads as TGTGCCAGCAGCTCAAGAGAACGGGACAGGTTTTTCAATGAGCAGTTCTTC. It is translated as CASSSRERDRFFNEQFF.